Shown below are 24 T cell receptor beta chains from a single sample sequenced in a study of human T cells and chemical hapten exposure. Time point denoted: pre-sensitization, week 0. Described treatment: therapeutic diphenylcyclopropenone sensitization with weekly scalp DPC. TCRdb used MiXCR to reprocess the RACE reads, holding one entry per CDR3 protein. Found here are 60,000 to 75,000 distinct CDR3 sequences, 6.7% of them singletons; the top ten hold 1.5% to 2%. Source: whole blood, taken in connection with sensitization to the hapten diphenylcyclopropenone (DPC). The receptors were gathered from a woman younger than 45 with alopecia areata. Some clones in this sample may be carry-over from other donors' samples.

This clonotype was seen ten or more times. The V call is TRBV3-1, the J call TRBJ2-2; 11 bases map to TRBD2. CDR3 length: 17 amino acids. V lost 0 bases and J lost 4; bases outside the gene matches: 4. CDR1 is LGHDT and CDR2 is YNNKEL in the germline V gene (reference sequence). As DNA, the CDR3 is TGTGCCAGCAGCCAAGATCTAGCGGGGGGCCCCACCGGGGAGCTGTTTTTT. Its protein is CASSQDLAGGPTGELFF.

Many counts were recorded for this clonotype. The CDR3 nucleotides read TGTGCCAGCAGCGTAGGGGGAGGTCTAAACATTCAGTACTTC. This sequence encodes CASSVGGGLNIQYF. The chain has TRBV9 and TRBJ2-4, with TRBD2 as a possible D gene (6 bases). Germline values: CDR1 SGDLS, CDR2 YYNGEE. CDR3 size: 14 residues. V was trimmed by 0 bases and J by 6 bases, leaving 10 bases between them.

The sample holds many counts of this clonotype. The rearrangement uses TRBV5-5 and TRBJ1-1, with a possible D match to TRBD1 (5 bases). The CDR3 spans 16 residues. Germline V gene lookup returns CDR1 SGHKS and CDR2 YYEKEE (reference sequence). V was shortened by 5 bases and J by 5 bases, with 22 bases between the two germline ends. The CDR3 DNA follows: TGTGCCAGCAGACACAAAGAGGGCGGTGGGGGGACTGAAGCTTTCTTT. Its translation is CASRHKEGGGGTEAFF. Combining the CDR3 with reference TRBV5-5 and TRBJ1-1 gives the whole variable domain DAGVTQSPTHLIKTRGQQVTLRCSPISGHKSVSWYQQVLGQGPQFIFQYYEKEERGRGNFPDRFSARQFPNYSSELNVNALLLGDSALYLCASRHKEGGGGTEAFFGQGTRLTVV.

The chain combines TRBV12-3 or TRBV12-4 with TRBJ1-5; D ambiguous. The CDR3 spans 14 residues. V was trimmed by 1 base and J by 9 bases, leaving 13 bases between them. The CDR3 DNA sequence: TGTGCCAGCAGTTTAGTGGGGAGGATGGGGCCCCAGCATTTT. It is translated as CASSLVGRMGPQHF.

The V gene is TRBV19, the J gene TRBJ1-1; D remains ambiguous. V lost 5 bases, J lost 1 base, and 14 bases lay in between. The V gene's germline CDR1 is LNHDA and CDR2 SQIVND (reference sequence). The CDR3 loop spans 15 amino acids. CDR3 coding DNA: TGTGCCAGTAGTCTGTTGAGGTCGGGGAACACTGAAGCTTTCTTT. Protein: CASSLLRSGNTEAFF.

The chain joins TRBV9 to TRBJ2-2; no clear D. Germline loops: CDR1 SGDLS, CDR2 YYNGEE. Trimming removed 4 bases from V and 5 bases from J, with 12 bases in between. The CDR3 is 14 amino acids. For the CDR3, the DNA is TGTGCCAGCAGCTCCCCGTTTCTGACCGGGGAGCTGTTTTTT. This codes for CASSSPFLTGELFF.

This clonotype was seen many times. A junction boundary mismatches the germline segment, possibly from a read error. DNA of the CDR3: TGTGCCAGCAGCCTAGGAGAAGGGCCTAAGGAAAAACTGTTTTTT. Residues: CASSLGEGPKEKLFF. The chain carries TRBV7-8 and TRBJ1-4; D uncertain. Looked up from germline, CDR1 is SGHVS and CDR2 is FQNEAQ. The CDR3 totals 15 residues. Supplemented by reference TRBV7-8 and TRBJ1-4, the full variable domain reads GAGVSQSPRYKVAKRGQDVALRCDPISGHVSLFWYQQALGQGPEFLTYFQNEAQLDKSGLPSDRFFAERPEGSVSTLKIQRTQQEDSAVYLCASSLGEGPKEKLFFGSGTQLSVL.

This clonotype occurred a few times. The chain has TRBV30 and TRBJ1-1; 8 bases line up with TRBD1. CDR3 length: 15 amino acids. V shed 3 bases and J 0 bases; nucleotides not matched to a gene: 6. Looked up from germline, CDR1 is GTSNPN and CDR2 is SVGIG (reference sequence). CDR3 in amino acids: CAWSARDRLNTEAFF. The CDR3 DNA sequence: TGTGCCTGGAGCGCCAGGGACAGGTTGAACACTGAAGCTTTCTTT.

At least ten counts were recorded for this clonotype. This chain uses TRBV5-1 with TRBJ2-2; D call uncertain. Germline loops: CDR1 SGHRS, CDR2 YFSETQ. The CDR3 runs 13 residues. V dropped 2 bases and J dropped 5 bases, with 7 bases sitting between them. The CDR3 is CASSLSVTGELFF. CDR3 DNA sequence: TGCGCCAGCAGCTTAAGTGTGACCGGGGAGCTGTTTTTT.

V gene TRBV11-2 combines with J gene TRBJ2-6; D could derive from TRBD1 or TRBD2 (5 bases each). Trimming took 7 bases from V and 2 from J, leaving 9 bases between them. CDR1 is SGHAT, CDR2 FQNNGV, per germline. This CDR3 comprises 14 residues. The chain's CDR3 is CASTWGTGANVLTF. The CDR3 coding sequence is TGTGCCAGCACCTGGGGGACTGGGGCCAACGTCCTGACTTTC.

This clonotype occurred a few times. At one of its ends the junction is not consistent with the germline gene, which may arise from a read error. The rearrangement uses TRBV7-7 and TRBJ2-5; no clear D gene. The CDR3 length is 13 residues. Germline V gives CDR1 SSHAT, CDR2 FNYEAQ (reference sequence). The CDR3 here is CASSRNELETQYF. CDR3 nucleotide sequence: TGTGCTAGCAGCCGAAACGAATTAGAGACCCAGTACTTC. Based on the CDR3 plus reference TRBV7-7 and TRBJ2-5, the full variable domain is GAGVSQSPRYKVTKRGQDVTLRCDPISSHATLYWYQQALGQGPEFLTYFNYEAQPDKSGLPSDRFSAERPEGSISTLTIQRTEQRDSAMYRCASSRNELETQYFGPGTRLLVL.

This clonotype came up many times. The rearrangement links TRBV7-9 to TRBJ2-7; D might be TRBD2 (5 bases). This CDR3 comprises 11 residues. The germline CDR1 and CDR2 sequences are SEHNR and FQNEAQ (reference sequence). Trimming stripped 7 bases from V and 7 bases from J, with 11 bases between. The CDR3 region has the DNA TGTGCCAGCATCGGAGGAGGTGAGCAGTACTTC. This encodes CASIGGGEQYF. Supplemented by reference TRBV7-9 and TRBJ2-7, the full variable domain reads DTGVSQNPRHKITKRGQNVTFRCDPISEHNRLYWYRQTLGQGPEFLTYFQNEAQLEKSRLLSDRFSAERPKGSFSTLEIQRTEQGDSAMYLCASIGGGEQYFGPGTRLTVT.

The sample holds many counts of this clonotype. The chain links TRBV20-1 to TRBJ2-7; the D gene is possibly TRBD2 (6 bases). V lost 6 bases and J 2 bases, leaving 11 bases between the germline ends. Germline CDR1 reads DFQATT; CDR2 reads SNEGSKA (reference sequence). The CDR3 spans 12 residues. The chain's CDR3 is CSARTTTYEQYF. The CDR3, as DNA: TGCAGTGCCCGGACTACCACCTACGAGCAGTACTTC.

This chain connects TRBV7-9 to TRBJ1-3, with a tentative D call TRBD1 (6 bases). V was trimmed by 4 bases and J by 2 bases, leaving 12 bases between them. The CDR3 covers 15 residues. Germline V gives CDR1 SEHNR, CDR2 FQNEAQ (reference sequence). The chain's CDR3 is CASSSQGTAGNTIYF. The CDR3 DNA is TGTGCCAGCAGCTCCCAGGGGACGGCTGGAAACACCATATATTTT. Full variable domain (remainder filled in from reference TRBV7-9 and TRBJ1-3): DTGVSQNPRHKITKRGQNVTFRCDPISEHNRLYWYRQTLGQGPEFLTYFQNEAQLEKSRLLSDRFSAERPKGSFSTLEIQRTEQGDSAMYLCASSSQGTAGNTIYFGEGSWLTVV.

This clonotype came up many times. CDR3 in amino acids: CASSLTTGPNTEAFF. The CDR3, as DNA: TGCGCCAGCAGCTTAACAACGGGGCCGAACACTGAAGCTTTCTTT. This chain links TRBV5-1 with TRBJ1-1, with D possibly being TRBD1 (5 bases). This CDR3 is built from 15 residues. V shed 2 bases and J shed 1 base, with 12 bases lying between them. In germline, CDR1 is SGHRS, CDR2 YFSETQ. Using reference TRBV5-1 and TRBJ1-1 for the parts outside the CDR3, the full variable domain is KAGVTQTPRYLIKTRGQQVTLSCSPISGHRSVSWYQQTPGQGLQFLFEYFSETQRNKGNFPGRFSGRQFSNSRSEMNVSTLELGDSALYLCASSLTTGPNTEAFFGQGTRLTVV.

This chain uses TRBV5-1 with TRBJ2-7; tentatively, D is TRBD2 (6 bases). CDR3 length: 15 residues. Germline assignment: CDR1 SGHRS and CDR2 YFSETQ. Trimming removed 0 bases from V and 4 bases from J, with 14 bases in between. In DNA, the CDR3 is TGCGCCAGCAGCTTGGCTTCTAGCGAGGGGTACGAGCAGTACTTC. This gives the protein CASSLASSEGYEQYF.

This clonotype was counted many times. This chain connects TRBV5-1 to TRBJ1-1; a possible D gene is TRBD1 (6 bases). The CDR3 extends over 15 amino acids. The V end was cut by 4 bases, the J end by 1 base, with 14 bases between. Germline assignment: CDR1 SGHRS and CDR2 YFSETQ. The CDR3 region has the DNA TGCGCCAGCAGCCGAACAGGGAACGCGAACACTGAAGCTTTCTTT. This gives the protein CASSRTGNANTEAFF.

This clonotype came up a few times. This sequence joins TRBV7-9 and TRBJ1-4; TRBD1 is a possible D gene (5 bases). CDR3 length: 16 residues. Germline V CDR1 and CDR2: SEHNR, FQNEAQ (reference sequence). V lost 8 bases, J lost 5 bases, and 21 bases lay in between. The CDR3 is CASCYSKGRTNEKLFF. Here the CDR3 DNA reads TGTGCCAGCTGCTACTCCAAGGGGCGGACGAATGAAAAACTGTTTTTT.

This clonotype has ten or more counts. The chain links TRBV5-1 to TRBJ1-4; a weak D match, TRBD1 (5 bases). The CDR3 length is 15 residues. V gave up 0 bases and J gave up 4 bases, with 10 bases separating them. Looked up from germline, CDR1 is SGHRS and CDR2 is YFSETQ. The CDR3 DNA reads as TGCGCCAGCAGCTTGGGGGACCGGAATAATGAAAAACTGTTTTTT. It is translated as CASSLGDRNNEKLFF.

This clonotype was counted ten times or more. The chain is built from TRBV20-1 and TRBJ1-5; TRBD1 might be the D (5 bases). The germline V gene has CDR1 DFQATT and CDR2 SNEGSKA (reference sequence). This CDR3 region has 12 residues. V was pared by 3 bases and J by 4 bases, with 7 bases between. The CDR3 nucleotides read TGCAGTGCTAGGCGGGGGAATCAGCCCCAGCATTTT. Translated: CSARRGNQPQHF.

This chain uses TRBV3-1 with TRBJ1-4; a possible D gene is TRBD1 (6 bases). Trimming removed 5 bases at V and 2 bases at J, with 12 bases between. Germline CDR1 LGHDT, CDR2 YNNKEL (reference sequence). This CDR3 comprises 15 residues. The chain's CDR3 is CASSAQGATNEKLFF. The CDR3 DNA sequence: TGTGCCAGCAGCGCACAGGGCGCTACTAATGAAAAACTGTTTTTT. The complete variable domain, with remaining parts taken from reference TRBV3-1 and TRBJ1-4, reads DTAVSQTPKYLVTQMGNDKSIKCEQNLGHDTMYWYKQDSKKFLKIMFSYNNKELIINETVPNRFSPKSPDKAHLNLHINSLELGDSAVYFCASSAQGATNEKLFFGSGTQLSVL.

This sequence joins TRBV10-3 and TRBJ1-5; no clear D. This CDR3 has 14 residues. Germline V gene lookup returns CDR1 ENHRY and CDR2 SYGVKD. V lost 5 bases to trimming and J lost 4 bases, with 12 bases between them. The CDR3 loop is CAISPVRTNQPQHF. In nucleotides, the CDR3 is TGTGCCATCAGTCCCGTCAGGACTAATCAGCCCCAGCATTTT.

This clonotype was recorded at least ten times. V is TRBV7-9 and J is TRBJ1-2, with D perhaps matching TRBD1 (6 bases). CDR3 length equals 13 residues. The ends were cut back, 6 bases at V and 4 bases at J, with 12 bases in the middle. Germline CDR1 and CDR2: SEHNR and FQNEAQ (reference sequence). CDR3 DNA: TGTGCCAGCAGACCACAGGGATCCTATGGCTACACCTTC. Its protein product is CASRPQGSYGYTF.

Ten or more counts support this clonotype. The CDR3 spells CASGPDGDEQYF. The DNA for the CDR3 is TGCGCCAGCGGGCCGGACGGGGACGAGCAGTACTTC. The V gene is TRBV5-1, the J gene TRBJ2-7; tentatively, D is TRBD2 (5 bases). The V end lost 7 bases, the J end lost 5 bases, and 13 bases lay between the germline ends. There are 12 residues in the CDR3. Germline CDR1 reads SGHRS; CDR2 reads YFSETQ.